This entry describes one T cell receptor beta chain. Germline loops: CDR1 LGHDT, CDR2 YNNKEL (reference sequence). The V segment lost 7 bases and the J segment 5 bases; nucleotides outside the gene matches: 15. The CDR3 covers 16 residues. These data belong to a study of CD8 T cells in Susac syndrome. The sequenced target, TCR beta, came from blood CD8+ and CD4+ T cells. The CD8+ and CD4+ T cells were isolated magnetically using a negative isolation approach, whereas the TEMRA cells were enriched by FACS. Random hexamers were used to reverse transcribe an amount of about 0.45 to 1 ug RNA. TCR beta CDR3 was amplified by immunoSEQ covering 54 Vbeta and 13 Jbeta. TCRdb fed the immunoSEQ multiplex PCR reads into MiXCR, producing one record per CDR3 protein. The sample lists around 200,000 distinct CDR3 sequences, around 95% seen once, with 0.082% in the top ten.

The V gene is TRBV3-1, the J gene TRBJ2-5, with 8 bases fitting TRBD1. Sequenced input: CD4+ T cells from PBMCs. The source of this sequence is a human donor with multiple sclerosis. This chain's CDR3 is CASNRPRDRGSETQYF. The CDR3 region has the DNA TGTGCCAGCAACCGGCCGAGAGACAGGGGAAGCGAGACCCAGTACTTC.